This section outlines one T cell receptor beta chain sequence together with its context. Its antigen is not identified. CDR1 and CDR2 from the germline V gene are SGHAT and FQDESV (reference sequence). This CDR3 is built from 13 residues. Trimming left V 1 base short and J 6 bases short, with 9 bases between. This entry is derived from a study of long-term antiretroviral therapy in people with HIV. Study results and caveats: Blood collection from the mid-2000s to the late 2010s possibly occurred under older ART regimens.

The authors ran the immunoSEQ assay, v3.0, at survey level. Libraries were prepared by immunoSEQ multiplex PCR; TCRdb keeps only in-frame clonotypes and omits some of them. The sample records some 17,000 clones, approximately 85% being singletons. J is TRBJ1-1 and V is TRBV11-1; D is uncertain. Specimen: unsorted PBMCs, collected at the start of antiretroviral therapy. The origin of this receptor is a man aged 25 to 40 with HIV. The CDR3, as DNA: TGTGCCAGCAGCTTAGGAACGGGTTCTGAAGCTTTCTTT. It codes for CASSLGTGSEAFF.